Each of the 7 T cell receptor beta chains below was sequenced from the same sample in a study of blood T cell repertoires in COVID-19. Libraries were prepared by immunoSEQ multiplex PCR; TCRdb keeps only in-frame clonotypes and omits some of them. Here the sample spans approximately 140,000 clones, approximately 86% being singletons. Sequencing was done on a sample of peripheral blood. The receptors come from a woman aged 40 to 49 with active or convalescent COVID-19.

The chain links TRBV18 to TRBJ2-5; 7 bases agree with TRBD1. Per germline, CDR1 KGHSH and CDR2 LQKENI. The CDR3 runs to 14 residues. Trimming at V came to 6 bases and at J to 3 bases, leaving 7 bases not matched to a gene. CDR3 nucleotide sequence: TGTGCCAGCTCCCTTAGACAGGGAGAAGAGACCCAGTACTTC. The encoded protein is CASSLRQGEETQYF.

The genes are TRBV28 and TRBJ1-1; no clear D gene. V was clipped by 8 bases and J by 1 base, with 5 bases between them. CDR3 length: 11 amino acids. The germline CDR1 and CDR2 sequences are MDHEN and SYDVKM. DNA of the CDR3: TGTGCCAGCCGAGGGAACACTGAAGCTTTCTTT. The encoded protein is CASRGNTEAFF.

Here the CDR3 DNA reads TGTGCCAGACGAGGACAGGCCACCAGCTCCTACGAGCAGTACTTC. Residues: CARRGQATSSYEQYF. V gene TRBV7-9 combines with J gene TRBJ2-7; 7 bases match TRBD1. The CDR3 has 15 residues. V was pared by 9 bases and J by 0 bases, with 11 bases of the junction left unmatched. CDR1 is SEHNR and CDR2 is FQNEAQ in the germline V gene (reference sequence).

This rearrangement joins TRBV29-1 to TRBJ1-1; a possible D gene is TRBD1 (5 bases). From germline, CDR1 is SQVTM and CDR2 ANQGSEA. With 4 bases removed from V and 3 bases from J, the gap between germline ends came to 12 bases. The length of the CDR3 is 13 residues. CDR3 DNA: TGCAGCGTTGGGGGCCCGCCCGACACTGAAGCTTTCTTT. This encodes CSVGGPPDTEAFF.

The chain employs TRBV3-1 (or the pseudogene TRBV3-2) and TRBJ2-7; TRBD2 matches 14 bases. The CDR3 is 16 amino acids. Losses at the gene ends were 4 bases for V and 3 bases for J; bases not matched to a gene: 5. The germline V gene encodes CDR1 LGHDT and CDR2 YNNKEL (reference sequence). CDR3 protein: CASSPGLAGGGYEQYF. CDR3 in DNA: TGTGCCAGCAGCCCCGGACTAGCGGGGGGAGGCTACGAGCAGTACTTC.

The V call is TRBV6-2 or TRBV6-3, the J call TRBJ1-2; no definite D call. CDR3 length: 15 residues. Trimming removed 2 bases from V and 4 bases from J, with 14 bases in between. Germline loops: CDR1 MNHEY, CDR2 SVGEGT. For the CDR3, the DNA is TGTGCCAGCAGTTACCCTCCGACCGGGAGCTATGGCTACACCTTC. This sequence encodes CASSYPPTGSYGYTF.

V is TRBV4-3 and J is TRBJ2-7; the match to TRBD2 covers 9 bases. Trimming removed 3 bases from V and 4 bases from J; junction bases left unmatched: 7. This CDR3 region has 15 residues. Germline assignment: CDR1 LGHNA and CDR2 YSLEER. The CDR3 nucleotides are TGCGCCAGCAGCCAGGTAGCGGGAGTTGGGTACGAGCAGTACTTC. Amino acids: CASSQVAGVGYEQYF.